This T cell receptor (beta chain) was recorded in a study of control samples from healthy donors and cancer patients. Clones were read by immunoSEQ multiplex PCR, and TCRdb kept only the in-frame ones, dropping some. The sample lists 90,000 to 110,000 clones; 83% were seen once. The CDR3 spans 18 residues. Germline V gives CDR1 MDHEN, CDR2 SYDVKM. Trimming removed 6 bases from V and 0 bases from J; junction bases left unmatched: 11. The genes are TRBV28 and TRBJ2-1; 10 positions match TRBD2. Sequenced sample: blood. The TCR comes from a woman in her 50s in good health. The CDR3 reads CASSPWTSGVSSYNEQFF. As DNA, the CDR3 is TGTGCCAGCAGCCCCTGGACTAGCGGCGTAAGCTCCTACAATGAGCAGTTCTTC.